Following are 16 T cell receptor beta chains from one sample sequenced in a study of early T cells in non-severe SARS-CoV-2 infection. One entry per CDR3 protein results from TCRdb running MiXCR on the 5' RACE reads. This table has approximately 65,000 distinct CDR3 sequences, 10% to 15% appearing once. Sequencing was carried out using whole blood. The origin of the receptors is an adult who was a healthcare worker with PCR-confirmed SARS-CoV-2 infection or an uninfected control (not recorded which).

The chain is built from TRBV5-1 and TRBJ2-3; a possible D gene is TRBD2 (5 bases). CDR3 length equals 13 residues. CDR1 and CDR2 (germline): SGHRS, YFSETQ. V gave up 4 bases and J gave up 0 bases, with 6 bases separating them. CDR3 bases: TGCGCCAGCAGCGGAGGCAGCACAGATACGCAGTATTTT. It encodes CASSGGSTDTQYF.

The CDR3 spells CASSQDFGGRSYEQYF. CDR3 nucleotides: TGCGCCAGCAGCCAAGATTTCGGGGGGCGCTCCTACGAGCAGTACTTC. The chain couples TRBV4-3 to TRBJ2-7, with D possibly TRBD2 on 7 matching bases. V was trimmed by 0 bases and J by 0 bases, leaving 12 bases between them. Germline V gene data show CDR1 as LGHNA and CDR2 as YSLEER. The CDR3 covers 16 residues.

This chain joins TRBV20-1 and TRBJ2-1, with TRBD2 matching 11 bases. The trim removed 0 bases at V and 9 bases at J, leaving 22 bases unmatched. Per germline, CDR1 DFQATT and CDR2 SNEGSKA (reference sequence). The CDR3 has 20 residues. CDR3 sequence: CSARDLGYPGPSGGIGEQFF. In nucleotides, the CDR3 is TGCAGTGCTAGAGATCTGGGATATCCGGGCCCTAGCGGGGGGATCGGTGAGCAGTTCTTC.

This clonotype appeared many times. The chain is built from TRBV11-1 and TRBJ2-1, with D possibly TRBD2 on 5 matching bases. V was shortened by 0 bases and J by 5 bases, with 8 bases between the two germline ends. Germline V gives CDR1 SGHAT, CDR2 FQDESV (reference sequence). CDR3 length equals 14 residues. CDR3 sequence: CASSLAGRNNEQFF. In DNA form, the CDR3 reads TGTGCCAGCAGCTTAGCGGGGAGAAACAATGAGCAGTTCTTC. The entire variable domain, with the rest obtained from reference TRBV11-1 and TRBJ2-1, is as follows: EAEVAQSPRYKITEKSQAVAFWCDPISGHATLYWYRQILGQGPELLVQFQDESVVDDSQLPKDRFSAERLKGVDSTLKIQPAELGDSAMYLCASSLAGRNNEQFFGPGTRLTVL.

This clonotype has a count of ten or more. The rearrangement links TRBV3-1 to TRBJ2-3; D ambiguous. Per germline, CDR1 LGHDT and CDR2 YNNKEL (reference sequence). V was pared by 1 base and J by 4 bases, with 9 bases between. The CDR3 length is 14 residues. The CDR3: CASSQVGEPDTQYF. In DNA, the CDR3 is TGTGCCAGCAGCCAAGTAGGCGAACCAGATACGCAGTATTTT.

This clonotype was seen repeatedly, ten times or more. The chain employs TRBV11-1 and TRBJ2-7; TRBD2 might be the D (6 bases). The ends were cut back, 3 bases at V and 5 bases at J, with 14 bases in the middle. Germline V gene data show CDR1 as SGHAT and CDR2 as FQDESV (reference sequence). This CDR3 region has 14 residues. In DNA form, the CDR3 reads TGTGCCAGCAGCTTTTTACGGGGAGGAGACGAGCAGTACTTC. Translated, it gives CASSFLRGGDEQYF.

This clonotype was observed a handful of times. CDR3 sequence (DNA): TGCAGCGTTCCGGGATCGGGCCAAACCTTC. Translating gives CSVPGSGQTF. The chain recombines TRBV29-1 with TRBJ1-2; no firm D call. The V end was cut by 5 bases, the J end by 14 bases, with 15 bases between. The CDR3 has 10 residues. CDR1 is SQVTM, CDR2 ANQGSEA, per germline.

The gene calls are TRBV5-5 and TRBJ2-7; a weak D match, TRBD1 (5 bases). V gave up 2 bases and J gave up 1 base, with 10 bases separating them. The germline gives CDR1 SGHKS, CDR2 YYEKEE (reference sequence). The CDR3 covers 14 residues. In nucleotides, the CDR3 is TGTGCCAGCAGCTTCCTAGGGGCGTCCTACGAGCAGTACTTC. Residues: CASSFLGASYEQYF.

This clonotype has just a few counts. This chain uses TRBV29-1 with TRBJ1-2; perhaps TRBD1 as D (6 bases). V shed 0 bases and J shed 3 bases, with 8 bases lying between them. In germline, CDR1 is SQVTM, CDR2 ANQGSEA. The CDR3 sequence is 13 residues long. CDR3 bases: TGCAGCGTTGAAGAAACAGGGTACTATGGCTACACCTTC. This translates into CSVEETGYYGYTF.

This clonotype occurred many times. The rearrangement uses TRBV7-9 and TRBJ1-2; perhaps TRBD1 as D (6 bases). CDR3 length: 14 residues. Germline lookup yields CDR1 SEHNR and CDR2 FQNEAQ (reference sequence). Trimming removed 3 bases from V and 7 bases from J, with 15 bases in between. CDR3 region: CASSLSNREVGYTF. As DNA, the CDR3 is TGTGCCAGCAGCTTGAGTAACAGGGAGGTTGGCTACACCTTC.

This chain uses TRBV7-9 with TRBJ2-3, with 7 bases lining up with TRBD1. Trimming at V came to 5 bases and at J to 0 bases, leaving 8 bases not matched to a gene. Germline CDR1 reads SEHNR; CDR2 reads FQNEAQ (reference sequence). The CDR3 loop spans 16 amino acids. As DNA, the CDR3 is TGTGCCAGCAGCAGGGGACAGATGACTAGCACAGATACGCAGTATTTT. It is translated as CASSRGQMTSTDTQYF.

This chain connects TRBV7-6 to TRBJ2-1; no firm D call. Between the trimmed V and J ends, which lost 5 bases and 0 bases, there was a span of 11 bases. Germline lookup yields CDR1 SGHVS and CDR2 FNYEAQ. The CDR3 has 15 residues. The CDR3 sequence: CASSRSQSSYNEQFF. CDR3 nucleotides: TGTGCCAGCAGCCGTAGTCAGAGCTCCTACAATGAGCAGTTCTTC.

The V gene is TRBV5-1, the J gene TRBJ2-7; D unclear. CDR1 and CDR2 (germline): SGHRS, YFSETQ. CDR3 size: 13 residues. Trimming shortened V by 4 bases and J by 0 bases, and 8 bases separated the two germline ends. For the CDR3, the DNA is TGCGCCAGCAGCCCAAATACCTCCTACGAGCAGTACTTC. This gives the protein CASSPNTSYEQYF.

The genes are TRBV24-1 and TRBJ2-1, with 12 bases that match TRBD1. The J segment lost 9 bases and the V segment lost 3 bases, leaving 11 bases of the junction unmatched. The CDR3 is 17 residues long. The germline V gene encodes CDR1 KGHDR and CDR2 SFDVKD. The CDR3: CATSDADRDRGHVEQFF. The CDR3 DNA reads TGTGCCACCAGTGATGCTGACCGGGACAGGGGGCATGTTGAGCAGTTCTTC.

There are many counts of this clonotype. The chain joins TRBV7-8 to TRBJ1-3; D is unresolved. This CDR3 has 16 residues. CDR1 is SGHVS, CDR2 FQNEAQ, per germline. The V end lost 0 bases, the J end lost 3 bases, and 12 bases lay between the germline ends. CDR3 protein: CASSLALRGDGNTIYF. The CDR3 nucleotides are TGTGCCAGCAGCTTAGCCCTTCGGGGAGATGGAAACACCATATATTTT. Supplemented by reference TRBV7-8 and TRBJ1-3, the full variable domain reads GAGVSQSPRYKVAKRGQDVALRCDPISGHVSLFWYQQALGQGPEFLTYFQNEAQLDKSGLPSDRFFAERPEGSVSTLKIQRTQQEDSAVYLCASSLALRGDGNTIYFGEGSWLTVV.

V is TRBV6-2 or TRBV6-3 and J is TRBJ2-5, with a tentative D call TRBD2 (5 bases). Trimming removed 6 bases at V and 3 bases at J, with 11 bases between. The CDR3 extends over 13 amino acids. Germline V gives CDR1 MNHEY, CDR2 SVGEGT. The CDR3 coding sequence is TGTGCCAGCAGAGGGAGAGAGGAAGAGACCCAGTACTTC. This sequence encodes CASRGREEETQYF.